This T cell receptor (beta chain) was found in a study of cytomegalovirus exposure and HLA in healthy donors. Study in general: It was reported in a later analysis that the approximately 120 validation repertoires used the same platform as the roughly 700 first-cohort repertoires.

There are 14 residues in the CDR3. Germline V gene sequence: CDR1 SGHAT, CDR2 FQNNGV. Trimming left V 5 bases short and J 4 bases short, with 15 bases between. Study-wide results and limits: A list of more than 150 TCR beta chains associated with cytomegalovirus was given. There were a few CMV-associated chains whose specificity for CMV antigens was confirmed in vitro. A subsequent analysis found that TCR clusters from the first cohort also tended to co-occur in the roughly 120 validation repertoires, with 90% to 95% of cluster scores above 0.

The method was immunoSEQ multiplex PCR; TCRdb's version includes in-frame clones alone and lacks a portion of them. Among 300,000 to 400,000 clones listed, roughly 90% were seen once. In this sample, this clone turned up once. Its matching antigen is unknown. The TCR originated in a young woman in good health and CMV-seronegative. The rearrangement uses TRBV11-2 and TRBJ2-7, with TRBD2 as a possible D gene (6 bases). The sequenced sample was PBMCs. CDR3 residues: CASSGTGTPYEQYF. The CDR3 DNA is TGTGCCAGCAGCGGGACCGGGACTCCTTACGAGCAGTACTTC. Drawing the rest from reference TRBV11-2 and TRBJ2-7, the complete variable domain is EAGVAQSPRYKIIEKRQSVAFWCNPISGHATLYWYQQILGQGPKLLIQFQNNGVVDDSQLPKDRFSAERLKGVDSTLKIQPAKLEDSAVYLCASSGTGTPYEQYFGPGTRLTVT.